This T cell receptor (beta chain) was profiled in a study of graft-versus-host responses after intestinal transplantation. Looking at the study overall: Multivisceral, liver-intestinal, or isolated intestinal grafts went to recipients. All of the recipients had induction that used anti-thymocyte globulin, then tacrolimus and steroids for about 3 years. Whole-study results and caveats: Recipient-marrow GvH clones were detected, some having first appeared in ileum or blood.

CDR1 is SGHNT and CDR2 is YYREEE in the germline V gene (reference sequence). The V and J ends lost 4 bases and 0 bases respectively, with 7 bases between them. The CDR3 loop spans 13 amino acids. In regard to this clone: Its matching antigen is unknown.

Clones were sequenced by immunoSEQ multiplex PCR, and TCRdb holds only the in-frame ones, with some missing. The sample has just under 85,000 clones; roughly 90% are singletons. The sample consisted of unstimulated CD8+ T cells sorted from spleen or lymph node cells, taken before transplant. The sequence was obtained from a human donor who was the organ donor for an intestinal transplant. The genes are TRBV5-4 and TRBJ1-1; D is ambiguous. CDR3 region: CASSTGMNTEAFF. The DNA of the CDR3 is TGTGCCAGCAGCACCGGCATGAACACTGAAGCTTTCTTT. Using reference TRBV5-4 and TRBJ1-1 for the parts outside the CDR3, the full variable domain is ETGVTQSPTHLIKTRGQQVTLRCSSQSGHNTVSWYQQALGQGPQFIFQYYREEENGRGNFPPRFSGLQFPNYSSELNVNALELDDSALYLCASSTGMNTEAFFGQGTRLTVV.